These 16 T cell receptor beta chains were sequenced from one sample in a study of cytomegalovirus exposure and HLA in healthy donors. Sequencing used immunoSEQ multiplex PCR; TCRdb keeps in-frame clones, though not all of them. This sample has 70,000 to 80,000 clones, with 94% found just once. The sample taken for sequencing was PBMCs. Receptor source: a woman aged 18-29 years in good health and CMV-seropositive.

The chain carries TRBV10-2 and TRBJ2-7; TRBD1 aligns across 8 bases. From germline, CDR1 is WSHSY and CDR2 SAAADI. The CDR3 consists of 18 residues. J was trimmed by 3 bases and V by 6 bases; bases with no gene match: 19. CDR3 loop: CASSAEGQVPPHNYEQYF. CDR3 DNA sequence: TGCGCCAGCAGCGCTGAGGGACAGGTCCCTCCCCATAACTACGAGCAGTACTTC.

CDR3 nucleotides: TGTGCCAGAAGCTGGACAGATCGCATGAACACTGAAGCTTTCTTT. Translated: CARSWTDRMNTEAFF. J is TRBJ1-1 and V is TRBV5-3, with a possible D match to TRBD1 (6 bases). Being an ORF, TRBV5-3 has a function that is uncertain. The CDR3 has 15 amino acids. Trimming stripped 3 bases from V and 0 bases from J, with 12 bases between.

The V call is TRBV11-2, the J call TRBJ2-7; possibly TRBD1 for D (7 bases). Between the trimmed V and J ends, which lost 1 base and 4 bases, there was a span of 20 bases. The length of the CDR3 is 17 residues. The germline V gene has CDR1 SGHAT and CDR2 FQNNGV. The CDR3 here is CASSLGHSGGKTYEQYF. In nucleotides, the CDR3 is TGTGCCAGCAGCTTAGGGCACTCAGGGGGGAAAACTTACGAGCAGTACTTC.

The genes are TRBV4-1 and TRBJ2-2; D is possibly TRBD1 (6 bases). From germline, CDR1 is MGHRA and CDR2 YSYEKL. Trimming removed 6 bases from V and 5 bases from J, with 16 bases in between. The length of the CDR3 is 15 residues. The CDR3 region is CASRRTGYFTGELFF. The CDR3 nucleotides read TGCGCCAGCAGGCGTACAGGGTATTTTACCGGGGAGCTGTTTTTT.

J is TRBJ2-5 and V is TRBV7-8; 8 bases are a match to TRBD2. Germline CDR1 SGHVS, CDR2 FQNEAQ. The CDR3 consists of 14 residues. V was clipped by 5 bases and J by 5 bases; unmatched bases: 7. CDR3 sequence reads: CASSLGGAGETQYF. The CDR3 nucleotides are TGTGCCAGCAGCCTCGGGGGGGCGGGGGAGACCCAGTACTTC.

This rearrangement joins TRBV5-6 to TRBJ1-5; D remains unclear. Trimming took off 0 bases at V and 2 bases at J, with 6 bases between the two ends. Germline V lookup: CDR1 SGHDT, CDR2 YYEEEE. The CDR3 runs to 14 residues. The DNA of the CDR3 is TGTGCCAGCAGCTTGGGACACGGCAATCAGCCCCAGCATTTT. This gives the protein CASSLGHGNQPQHF.

This chain links TRBV4-1 with TRBJ1-5; 8 bases match TRBD1. CDR1 is MGHRA and CDR2 is YSYEKL in the germline V gene. This CDR3 contains 16 residues. Unmatched junction bases numbered 7, after V lost 0 bases and J lost 6 bases. CDR3 in DNA: TGCGCCAGCAGCCAAGAGCGGACAGGGTTCCGTCAGCCCCAGCATTTT. Its protein product is CASSQERTGFRQPQHF.

The chain joins TRBV25-1 to TRBJ2-7, with D maybe TRBD1 (5 bases). The CDR3 is 14 amino acids. The V end lost 8 bases, the J end lost 2 bases, and 16 bases lay between the germline ends. Germline V CDR1 and CDR2: MGHDK, SYGVNS. CDR3 DNA sequence: TGTGCCAGCGGGTGGTTAGGACACCCCTACGAGCAGTACTTC. Translated: CASGWLGHPYEQYF.

This chain links TRBV6-5 with TRBJ2-7; 7 positions match TRBD2. The V segment lost 8 bases and the J segment 0 bases; nucleotides outside the gene matches: 7. This CDR3 has 14 residues. From germline, CDR1 is MNHEY and CDR2 SVGAGI. CDR3: CASRSGPSSYEQYF. The DNA of the CDR3 is TGTGCCAGCCGTAGCGGGCCTAGCTCCTACGAGCAGTACTTC.

This clone was seen only a few times. This rearrangement joins TRBV7-9 to TRBJ2-7; 11 bases are a match to TRBD1. Per germline, CDR1 SEHNR and CDR2 FQNEAQ (reference sequence). The CDR3 extends over 17 amino acids. V trimming: 3 bases; J trimming: 5 bases; junction bases outside the gene matches: 12. The CDR3 DNA sequence: TGTGCCAGCAGCTTGGGTGTCGGGACAGGGGGTCGCGACGAGCAGTACTTC. It specifies CASSLGVGTGGRDEQYF.

V is TRBV6-5 and J is TRBJ2-3, with TRBD2 matching 8 bases. The CDR3 contains 13 residues. The germline CDR1 and CDR2 sequences are MNHEY and SVGAGI. J lost 3 bases, V lost 7 bases, and 3 bases had no gene match. This chain's CDR3 is CASKRGQTDTQYF. The CDR3 bases are TGTGCCAGCAAGCGGGGGCAAACAGATACGCAGTATTTT.

The rearrangement uses TRBV19 and TRBJ1-6; 8 bases agree with TRBD1. Germline values: CDR1 LNHDA, CDR2 SQIVND (reference sequence). The CDR3 is made up of 15 amino acids. The ends lost 10 bases at V and 6 bases at J; junction bases unmatched: 11. CDR3 in amino acids: CATTDRVPPNSPLHF. In DNA form, the CDR3 reads TGTGCCACCACGGACAGGGTACCCCCTAATTCACCCCTCCACTTT.

V and J are TRBV9 and TRBJ2-7; 7 bases are shared with TRBD1. Trimming at V came to 3 bases and at J to 6 bases, leaving 6 bases not matched to a gene. The CDR3 loop spans 13 amino acids. Germline CDR1 and CDR2: SGDLS and YYNGEE. Here the CDR3 DNA reads TGTGCCAGCAGCGAGGGCACAGGGGCCGAGCAGTACTTC. The encoded protein is CASSEGTGAEQYF.

This rearrangement joins TRBV15 to TRBJ1-2; no firm D call. The germline gives CDR1 LNHNV, CDR2 YYDKDF (reference sequence). The CDR3 totals 16 residues. The V gene lost 3 bases and the J gene lost 6 bases, with 20 bases spanning the gap. CDR3 amino acids: CATSSRTDSPGHGYTF. CDR3 bases: TGTGCCACCAGCAGCCGAACGGACTCACCCGGCCATGGCTACACCTTC.

The rearrangement joins TRBV5-5 to TRBJ2-7; D is perhaps TRBD1 (6 bases). This CDR3 spans 13 amino acids. The ends were cut back, 1 base at V and 6 bases at J, with 11 bases in the middle. CDR1 is SGHKS, CDR2 YYEKEE, per germline (reference sequence). The CDR3 spells CASSLRPGAEQYF. For the CDR3, the DNA is TGTGCCAGCAGCTTGCGCCCAGGGGCCGAGCAGTACTTC.

The chain has TRBV29-1 and TRBJ1-2, with 10 bases matching TRBD1. The V segment lost 1 base and the J segment 4 bases; nucleotides outside the gene matches: 18. This CDR3 has 19 amino acids. CDR1 and CDR2 from the germline V gene are SQVTM and ANQGSEA. DNA for the CDR3: TGCAGCGTTGAAGGGACGACCCCGGGACAGGGGTCTGCTGGCTATGGCTACACCTTC. It yields the protein CSVEGTTPGQGSAGYGYTF.